A single sample is the source of the 32 T cell receptor delta chains below, sequenced in a study of Vδ1+ human thymocytes. Overall study results and limits: In the thymus, TRG and TRD repertoires looked highly polyclonal with Gaussian CDR3 lengths.

The template was reverse-transcribed extracted RNA. CDR3 amplicons came from multiplex PCR with pooled V-gene forward and constant-region reverse primers. TCRdb reanalyzed the multiplex PCR reads using CATT. The sample comprises roughly 55,000 delta-chain clones, approximately 15% of which are singletons, and under 0.6% rests with the top ten. The antigens for these receptors are not known. Sample: Vdelta1+ gamma-delta thymocytes from the thymus. Subset of the sample: FACS-sorted CD3+ TCRalphabeta- TCRVdelta1+ TCRVdelta2- thymocytes. The receptors stem from a boy younger than two who had congenital heart surgery.

This clone has just one count. The V gene is listed as TRDV1; no J gene was called. CDR3 length: 12 amino acids. Germline values: CDR1 TSWWSYY, CDR2 QGS. The CDR3 nucleotides read TGTGCTCTTGGGGAACTTCTGGCAGGGGCGTTTTTT. Translating gives CALGELLAGAFF.

This clone was seen a few times. The chain couples TRDV1 to TRDJ1, with 13 bases fitting TRDD3. The CDR3 consists of 20 residues. Trimming at V came to 0 bases and at J to 2 bases, leaving 12 bases not matched to a gene. Germline loops: CDR1 TSWWSYY, CDR2 QGS. The CDR3, as DNA: TGTGCTCTTGGGGAACTAACAGGTCACTGGGGGATACGCGGGACCGATAAACTCATCTTT. Its translation: CALGELTGHWGIRGTDKLIF.

In its sample, this clone was seen a few times. The junction departs from the called germline gene at one end, perhaps through a read error. This chain connects TRDV1 to TRDJ1; 9 nucleotides agree with TRDD3. This CDR3 has 16 residues. Germline V gene lookup returns CDR1 TSWWSYY and CDR2 QGS. CDR3 coding DNA: TGTGCTCTTGGGGAACAACGCTGGGGGATGGTCGATAAACCCATCTTT. Translation: CALGEQRWGMVDKPIF.

The gene calls are TRDV1 and TRDJ1; D uncertain. Trimming stripped 1 base from V and 4 bases from J, with 25 bases between. The CDR3 spans 19 residues. CDR1 and CDR2 (germline): TSWWSYY, QGS. In nucleotides, the CDR3 is TGTGCTCTTGGGGAACAGGCTTTCGTTACAGAGGTTGCCTTCGATAAACTCATCTTT. This encodes CALGEQAFVTEVAFDKLIF.

A few counts support this clone. The V gene is TRDV3, the J gene TRDJ1; 9 nucleotides align to TRDD3. The CDR3 consists of 19 residues. V dropped 1 base and J dropped 4; count of bases not matched to a gene: 22. Per the germline V gene, CDR1 is TVYSNPD and CDR2 is GDNSRS (reference sequence). CDR3 residues: CAFTSPFGRLGIRDDKLIF. CDR3 sequence (DNA): TGTGCCTTTACCTCTCCCTTTGGTCGACTGGGGATACGCGACGATAAACTCATCTTT. The whole variable domain, remainder taken from reference TRDV3 and TRDJ1, is CDKVTQSSPDQTVASGSEVVLLCTYDTVYSNPDLFWYRIRPDYSFQFVFYGDNSRSEGADFTQGRFSVKHILTQKAFHLVISPVRTEDSATYYCAFTSPFGRLGIRDDKLIFGKGTRVTVEP.

This clone was seen a handful of times. This chain links TRDV1 with TRDJ1; a weak D match, TRDD1 (5 bases). Trimming took off 4 bases at V and 0 bases at J, with 15 bases between the two ends. CDR3 size: 16 residues. In germline, CDR1 is TSWWSYY, CDR2 QGS. CDR3 sequence reads: CALGAKSRRYTDKLIF. In DNA, the CDR3 is TGTGCTCTTGGGGCGAAATCGCGGAGGTACACCGATAAACTCATCTTT.

This clone was seen a few times. The rearrangement joins TRDV1 to TRDJ1; D unclear. The CDR3 totals 18 residues. Germline V CDR1 and CDR2: TSWWSYY, QGS. Trimming took 2 bases from V and 1 from J, leaving 20 bases between them. Here the CDR3 reads CALGESCSSLLVTDKLIF. The DNA of the CDR3 is TGTGCTCTTGGGGAAAGCTGTAGTAGTCTGCTGGTCACCGATAAACTCATCTTT.

This clone was counted between two and nine times. The chain recombines TRDV1 with TRDJ1; TRDD3 matches at 9 bases. Germline V gives CDR1 TSWWSYY, CDR2 QGS. CDR3 length equals 17 residues. Trimming removed 6 bases from V and 0 bases from J; junction bases left unmatched: 11. In DNA form, the CDR3 reads TGTGCTCTTGGAGGCCATTACTACTGGGGGAACACCGATAAACTCATCTTT. Protein product: CALGGHYYWGNTDKLIF.

The rearrangement joins TRDV1 to TRDJ1; perhaps TRDD3 as D (5 bases). Trimming removed 0 bases at V and 0 bases at J, with 14 bases between. The CDR3 length is 17 residues. Per the germline V gene, CDR1 is TSWWSYY and CDR2 is QGS. The CDR3 here is CALGELAGMDNTDKLIF. CDR3 coding DNA: TGTGCTCTTGGGGAACTAGCTGGGATGGATAACACCGATAAACTCATCTTT.

J is TRDJ1 and V is TRDV1; D gene ambiguous. Germline values: CDR1 TSWWSYY, CDR2 QGS. The CDR3 runs 13 residues. V lost 1 base to trimming and J lost 7 bases, with 10 bases between them. CDR3 amino acids: CALGERRSFKLIF. The CDR3 DNA reads as TGTGCTCTTGGGGAACGTCGGTCCTTTAAACTCATCTTT.

This clone is medium-sized (0.01 to 0.1%) within its sample. This chain links TRDV2 with TRDJ1; 8 nucleotides match TRDD3. This CDR3 comprises 14 residues. After removal of 1 base from V and 3 bases from J, the junction contained 3 bases not matched to a gene. The germline V gene encodes CDR1 GEAIGNYY and CDR2 EKD. The CDR3 coding sequence is TGTGCCTGTGACACTTGGGGATACCCCGATAAACTCATCTTT. Its translation: CACDTWGYPDKLIF.

The genes are TRDV1 and TRDJ1; tentatively, D is TRDD3 (6 bases). V was trimmed by 0 bases and J by 1 base, leaving 33 bases between them. The CDR3 covers 23 residues. Germline loops: CDR1 TSWWSYY, CDR2 QGS. In DNA form, the CDR3 reads TGTGCTCTTGGGGAACTCCGATCCGAGGAGGTTGGGAGTAAGACTGGGCCCACCGATAAACTCATCTTT. Encoded protein: CALGELRSEEVGSKTGPTDKLIF.

The chain combines TRDV1 with TRDJ1; no definite D call. From germline, CDR1 is TSWWSYY and CDR2 QGS. Trimming pared 3 bases from V and 2 bases from J, leaving 4 bases between. The CDR3 length is 12 residues. In DNA, the CDR3 is TGTGCTCTTGGGGAGAAGACCGATAAACTCATCTTT. It codes for CALGEKTDKLIF.

The table lists this clone with a few counts. The rearrangement links TRDV1 to TRDJ1, with TRDD3 matching over 8 bases. The CDR3 extends over 20 amino acids. The germline V gene encodes CDR1 TSWWSYY and CDR2 QGS. J was trimmed by 1 base and V by 4 bases; bases with no gene match: 20. The CDR3: CALGASSRGLLGVTTDKLIF. CDR3 DNA: TGTGCTCTTGGGGCTTCCTCCCGGGGCTTACTGGGGGTCACCACCGATAAACTCATCTTT.

Concerning this clone itself: This may come from a read error, since a much larger clone is one base off. This chain uses TRDV2 with TRDJ1, with 11 bases aligning to TRDD3. V was clipped by 1 base and J by 2 bases; unmatched bases: 5. The CDR3 runs 16 residues. From germline, CDR1 is GEAIGNYY and CDR2 EKD. The CDR3 sequence: CACDTLGDMETDKLIF. In DNA, the CDR3 is TGTGCCTGTGACACACTGGGGGATATGGAAACCGATAAACTCATCTTT.

The V and J genes are TRDV1 and TRDJ1; 10 bases are shared with TRDD3. V shed 1 base, J shed 0 bases, and the junction held 17 bases outside the gene matches. Germline CDR1 and CDR2: TSWWSYY and QGS. The CDR3 is 21 residues long. CDR3 protein: CALGEQDPGGDTLKYTDKLIF. Here the CDR3 DNA reads TGTGCTCTTGGGGAACAAGATCCGGGGGGGGATACGCTTAAGTACACCGATAAACTCATCTTT.

The gene calls are TRDV1 and TRDJ1; D is ambiguous. This CDR3 contains 18 residues. Between the trimmed V and J ends, which lost 0 bases and 4 bases, there was a span of 21 bases. Germline CDR1 TSWWSYY, CDR2 QGS. The CDR3 spells CALGELSRLYERVDKLIF. The CDR3 coding sequence is TGTGCTCTTGGGGAACTTTCCAGGCTCTACGAACGAGTCGATAAACTCATCTTT.

This clone was found a few times. This chain uses TRDV1 with TRDJ1, with 10 bases aligning to TRDD3. The germline V gene has CDR1 TSWWSYY and CDR2 QGS. This CDR3 is 21 amino acids long. Trimming at V came to 0 bases and at J to 3 bases, leaving 19 bases not matched to a gene. CDR3: CALGELGPYPWGIRKPDKLIF. DNA for the CDR3: TGTGCTCTTGGGGAACTTGGTCCCTACCCCTGGGGGATAAGGAAGCCCGATAAACTCATCTTT.

The chain combines TRDV3 with TRDJ1; D remains ambiguous. The CDR3 covers 19 residues. Per the germline V gene, CDR1 is TVYSNPD and CDR2 is GDNSRS (reference sequence). The V end was cut by 4 bases, the J end by 0 bases, with 30 bases between. CDR3 in amino acids: CASIRPFFLSSPYTDKLIF. The CDR3 bases are TGTGCCTCCATCAGGCCTTTTTTCTTATCATCCCCGTACACCGATAAACTCATCTTT.

The V and J genes are TRDV1 and TRDJ1, with D possibly TRDD3 on 7 matching bases. Trimming removed 3 bases at V and 5 bases at J, with 22 bases between. This CDR3 contains 17 residues. Germline lookup yields CDR1 TSWWSYY and CDR2 QGS. Here the CDR3 DNA reads TGTGCTCTTGGGGACCCCCTTCCACGGATACGGGCTGATAAACTCATCTTT. This encodes CALGDPLPRIRADKLIF.

The chain combines TRDV1 with TRDJ1; TRDD3 matches 9 bases. This CDR3 region has 22 residues. Germline trimming cut 3 bases from V and 0 bases from J; bases unmatched to any gene: 23. Per the germline V gene, CDR1 is TSWWSYY and CDR2 is QGS. The CDR3 coding sequence is TGTGCTCTTGGGGAGCTCAGGGGGGATTCCGTCTACTGGGGGAGGTACACCGATAAACTCATCTTT. It is translated as CALGELRGDSVYWGRYTDKLIF.

This clone was observed a few times. This chain uses TRDV1 with TRDJ1; 8 nucleotides align to TRDD3. This CDR3 is built from 18 residues. Per the germline V gene, CDR1 is TSWWSYY and CDR2 is QGS. J was trimmed by 3 bases and V by 0 bases; bases with no gene match: 12. The CDR3 nucleotides are TGTGCTCTTGGGGAACTGGGCCTTTACTGGGGGTCCCCCGATAAACTCATCTTT. Translating it yields CALGELGLYWGSPDKLIF.

The chain employs TRDV1 and TRDJ1, with 13 bases identical to TRDD3. Trimming removed 4 bases from V and 0 bases from J; junction bases left unmatched: 11. The CDR3 extends over 19 amino acids. The germline CDR1 and CDR2 sequences are TSWWSYY and QGS. CDR3 amino acids: CALGGPSDWGIRYTDKLIF. In DNA form, the CDR3 reads TGTGCTCTTGGGGGACCTTCCGACTGGGGGATACGATACACCGATAAACTCATCTTT.

The genes are TRDV1 and TRDJ1, with 12 bases matching TRDD3. Germline V gene sequence: CDR1 TSWWSYY, CDR2 QGS. After removal of 4 bases from V and 0 bases from J, the junction contained 21 bases not matched to a gene. The CDR3 has 22 residues. The CDR3 loop reads CALGGTSFECTGGYRDTDKLIF. The CDR3 bases are TGTGCTCTTGGGGGTACTTCCTTCGAATGTACTGGGGGATACAGGGACACCGATAAACTCATCTTT.

This chain connects TRDV1 to TRDJ1, with 13 bases fitting TRDD3. Germline CDR1 and CDR2: TSWWSYY and QGS. The CDR3 runs to 24 residues. The ends lost 0 bases at V and 1 base at J; junction bases unmatched: 23. The CDR3 reads CALGELNPTDTDWGIRLFTDKLIF. CDR3 coding DNA: TGTGCTCTTGGGGAACTGAATCCTACGGACACAGACTGGGGGATACGCCTATTCACCGATAAACTCATCTTT.

This chain joins TRDV1 and TRDJ1, with 9 bases aligning to TRDD3. CDR1 and CDR2 from the germline V gene are TSWWSYY and QGS. V was clipped by 0 bases and J by 1 base; unmatched bases: 27. The CDR3 covers 24 residues. CDR3 DNA: TGTGCTCTTGGGGAACTAGAGATCCTGAACGCATTAACGGGGATACGCAATTGCACCGATAAACTCATCTTT. Translated, it gives CALGELEILNALTGIRNCTDKLIF.

This clone was counted a few times. The chain uses TRDV1 and TRDJ1; TRDD3 is a possible D gene (6 bases). This CDR3 has 19 residues. The V end was cut by 4 bases, the J end by 0 bases, with 24 bases between. CDR1 is TSWWSYY, CDR2 QGS, per germline. CDR3 sequence reads: CALGGLIRQWPLNTDKLIF. In nucleotides, the CDR3 is TGTGCTCTTGGGGGCTTGATACGTCAGTGGCCCCTCAACACCGATAAACTCATCTTT.

This clone was seen a handful of times. The V gene is TRDV1, the J gene TRDJ1; 10 bases align to TRDD3. Losses at the gene ends were 4 bases for V and 0 bases for J; bases not matched to a gene: 17. CDR3 size: 20 residues. Germline V gives CDR1 TSWWSYY, CDR2 QGS. The CDR3 coding sequence is TGTGCTCTTGGGGCAGTCCGGCGCTTATTCACTGGGGGATACACCGATAAACTCATCTTT. As protein: CALGAVRRLFTGGYTDKLIF.

V usage is TRDV1 and J usage is TRDJ1; 11 bases fit TRDD3. Trimming took 5 bases from V and 1 from J; bases not matched to a gene: 12. This CDR3 contains 18 residues. Germline V CDR1 and CDR2: TSWWSYY, QGS. CDR3 bases: TGTGCTCTTGGGCTACCACGTTACTGGGGGATAAGCACCGATAAACTCATCTTT. Protein product: CALGLPRYWGISTDKLIF.

This clone showed up just a few times. Germline and junction disagree at one end, which may indicate a read error. This chain uses TRDV1 with TRDJ1; D is perhaps TRDD3 (6 bases). The germline CDR1 and CDR2 sequences are TSWWSYY and QGS. CDR3 length: 16 residues. Here the CDR3 reads CAVGELYAGIYGKLIF. CDR3 bases: TGTGCTGTTGGGGAACTGTATGCGGGGATTTACGGTAAACTCATCTTT.

This clone was counted once. V gene TRDV1 combines with J gene TRDJ1; D is uncertain. V lost 1 base and J lost 7, with 16 bases in between. This CDR3 spans 15 amino acids. Germline V gives CDR1 TSWWSYY, CDR2 QGS. The CDR3 region is CALGERWVQSLKLIF. Here the CDR3 DNA reads TGTGCTCTTGGGGAACGTTGGGTACAAAGTCTTAAACTCATCTTT.

In this sample, this clone turned up a few times. The chain uses TRDV1 and TRDJ1; 10 bases line up with TRDD3. In germline, CDR1 is TSWWSYY, CDR2 QGS. J gave up 0 bases and V 7 bases, and 20 bases lay outside the gene matches. The CDR3 is made up of 20 amino acids. For the CDR3, the DNA is TGTGCTCTTGTTAAAAAAACGCGGGGGGGATACGCAAATTACACCGATAAACTCATCTTT. Translated, it gives CALVKKTRGGYANYTDKLIF.